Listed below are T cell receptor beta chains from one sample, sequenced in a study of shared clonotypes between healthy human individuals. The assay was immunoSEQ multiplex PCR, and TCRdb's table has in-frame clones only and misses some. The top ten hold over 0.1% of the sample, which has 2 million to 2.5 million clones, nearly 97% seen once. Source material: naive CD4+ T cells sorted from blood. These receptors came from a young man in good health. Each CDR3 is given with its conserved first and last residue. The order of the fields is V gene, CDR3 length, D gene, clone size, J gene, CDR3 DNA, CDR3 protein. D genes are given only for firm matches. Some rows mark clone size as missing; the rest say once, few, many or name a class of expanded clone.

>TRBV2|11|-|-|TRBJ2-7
TGTGCCAGCAATAGGGGCATCGAGCAGTACTTC
CASNRGIEQYF
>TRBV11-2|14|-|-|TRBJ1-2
TGTGCCAGCAGCTTAGATGACAGAAGCTATGGCTACACCTTC
CASSLDDRSYGYTF
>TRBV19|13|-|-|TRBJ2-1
TGTGCCAGTAGTATTGCCGGCCACAATGAGCAGTTCTTC
CASSIAGHNEQFF
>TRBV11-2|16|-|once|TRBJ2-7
TGTGCCAGCAGCTTACCCCAAATATGGTTGACCTACGAGCAGTACTTC
CASSLPQIWLTYEQYF
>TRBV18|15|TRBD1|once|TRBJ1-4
TGTGCCAGCTCACCACCCGGGACAGGAGAAGAAAAACTGTTTTTT
CASSPPGTGEEKLFF
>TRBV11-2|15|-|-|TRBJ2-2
TGTGCCAGCAGCTTATCGGGCGGTTCCACCGGGGAGCTGTTTTTT
CASSLSGGSTGELFF
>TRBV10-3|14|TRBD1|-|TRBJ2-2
TGTGCCATCAGGGCAGGGGGCGTCACCGGGGAGCTGTTTTTT
CAIRAGGVTGELFF
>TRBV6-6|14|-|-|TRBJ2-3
TGTGCCAGCAGTTACCCCCCCATCACAGATACGCAGTATTTT
CASSYPPITDTQYF
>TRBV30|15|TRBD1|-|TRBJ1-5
TGTGCCTGGAGTGACAGGGACAGAAGCAATCAGCCCCAGCATTTT
CAWSDRDRSNQPQHF
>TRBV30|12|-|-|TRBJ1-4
TGTGCCTGGCGCCAGGGAGGCGAAAAACTGTTTTTT
CAWRQGGEKLFF
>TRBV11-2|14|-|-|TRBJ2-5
TGTGCCAGCAGCCGACAAGGGTACCAAGAGACCCAGTACTTC
CASSRQGYQETQYF
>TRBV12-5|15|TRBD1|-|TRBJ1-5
TGTGCTAGTGGTTTGGGAGGACAGGGCAATCAGCCCCAGCATTTT
CASGLGGQGNQPQHF
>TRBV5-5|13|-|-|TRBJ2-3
TGTGCCAGCAGTTCGGTGATCCCAGATACGCAGTATTTT
CASSSVIPDTQYF
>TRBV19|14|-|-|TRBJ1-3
TGTGCCAGTGACGACACTGCCTCTGGAAACACCATATATTTT
CASDDTASGNTIYF
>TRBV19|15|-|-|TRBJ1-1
TGTGCCACGTTTAACTGGTATCAAGGGAACACTGAAGCTTTCTTT
CATFNWYQGNTEAFF
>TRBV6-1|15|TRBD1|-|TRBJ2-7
TGTGCCAGCAGTGCCACGGACAGGGGGCTTGACGAGCAGTACTTC
CASSATDRGLDEQYF
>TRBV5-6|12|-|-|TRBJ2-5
TGTGCCAGCAGCTTGGGACGTGTGACCCAGTACTTC
CASSLGRVTQYF
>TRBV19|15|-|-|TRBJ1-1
TGTGCCAGTACTATCAACCCCATGGGAAACTCTGAAGCTTTCTTT
CASTINPMGNSEAFF
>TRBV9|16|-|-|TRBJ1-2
TGTGCCAGCAGCCCCGTGGAGCAGACAGGCCGCTATGGCTACACCTTC
CASSPVEQTGRYGYTF
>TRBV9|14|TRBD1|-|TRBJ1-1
TGTGCCAGCAGCCCGGGGACAGGGTCGACCGAAGCTTTCTTT
CASSPGTGSTEAFF
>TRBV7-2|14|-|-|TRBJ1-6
TGTGCCAGCAGCTTGCGTACAAATAATTCACCCCTCCACTTT
CASSLRTNNSPLHF
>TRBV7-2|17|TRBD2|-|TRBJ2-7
TGTGCCAGCAGCGTCGGGCTAGCGGGAGGTGTAAGATACGAGCAGTACTTC
CASSVGLAGGVRYEQYF
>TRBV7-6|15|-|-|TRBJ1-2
TGTGCCAGCAGCCCCTGGGAGGGAGATGAGAATGGCTACACCTTC
CASSPWEGDENGYTF
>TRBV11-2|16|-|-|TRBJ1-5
TGTGCCAGCAGCGAAAGGGAGGGAGATCGGCGCCAGCCCCAGCATTTT
CASSEREGDRRQPQHF
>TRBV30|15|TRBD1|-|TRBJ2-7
TGTGCCTGGAGCCGAGAGACAGGGGTCTCCTACGAGCAGTACTTC
CAWSRETGVSYEQYF
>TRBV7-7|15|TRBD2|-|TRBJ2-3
TGTGCTAGCCTTAGGACTAGCGGAAGCACAGATACGCAGTATTTT
CASLRTSGSTDTQYF
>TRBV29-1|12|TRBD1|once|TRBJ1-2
TGCAGCGGGGGACAGGGGGCTGGTGGCTACACCTTC
CSGGQGAGGYTF
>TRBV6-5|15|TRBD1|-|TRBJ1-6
TGTGCCAGCAGTCCCGGGACAGGGAGAAATTCACCCCTCCACTTT
CASSPGTGRNSPLHF
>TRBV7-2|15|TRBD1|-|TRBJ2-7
TGTGCCAGCAGCTTAGGACAGGGAAGTTCCTACGAGCAGTACTTC
CASSLGQGSSYEQYF
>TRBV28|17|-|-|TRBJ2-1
TGTGCCAGCAGTTTACCGCCTGTTGGGGAACCTTACAATGAGCAGTTCTTC
CASSLPPVGEPYNEQFF
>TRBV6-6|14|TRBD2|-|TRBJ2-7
TGTGCCAGCAGTTACAACGGGGGGGTTCCCGAGCAGTACTTC
CASSYNGGVPEQYF
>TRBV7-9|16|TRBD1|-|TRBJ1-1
TGTGCCAGCAGCTTAGGGGACAGGGGATCAAACACTGAAGCTTTCTTT
CASSLGDRGSNTEAFF
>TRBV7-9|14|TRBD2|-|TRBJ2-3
TGTGCCAGCAGCGCCTCCGTACTAGCGGATACGCAGTATTTT
CASSASVLADTQYF
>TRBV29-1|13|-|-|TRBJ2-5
TGCAGCGTCCTAGACAGTAACCAAGAGACCCAGTACTTC
CSVLDSNQETQYF
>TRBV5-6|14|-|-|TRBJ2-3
TGTGCCAGCAGTTTCGTTGGGACCATTATAGCGCAGTATTTT
CASSFVGTIIAQYF
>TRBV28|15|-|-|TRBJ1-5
TGTGCCAGCACCGGCCGGGGGTTAGGCAATCAGCCCCAGCATTTT
CASTGRGLGNQPQHF
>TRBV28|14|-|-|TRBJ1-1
TGTGCCAGCAGTGACATACCAAAGGTCGCTGAAGCTTTCTTT
CASSDIPKVAEAFF
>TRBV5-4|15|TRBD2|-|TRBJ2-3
TGTGCCAGCAGCCGCGGGGGGGCCTCGAGCGATACGCAGTATTTT
CASSRGGASSDTQYF
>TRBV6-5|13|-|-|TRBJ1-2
TGTGCCAGCAGTGCTTGGACAGCTTATGGCTACACCTTC
CASSAWTAYGYTF
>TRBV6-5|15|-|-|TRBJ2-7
TGTGCCAGCAGTTACTCGGTGCTGGGGTCCTACGAGCAGTACTTC
CASSYSVLGSYEQYF
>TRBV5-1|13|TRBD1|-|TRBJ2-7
TGCGCCAGCAGCGGGGAACAGGGGTACGAGCAGTACTTC
CASSGEQGYEQYF
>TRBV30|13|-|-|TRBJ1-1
TGTGCCTGGAGTGTAAACGCGAACACTGAAGCTTTCTTT
CAWSVNANTEAFF
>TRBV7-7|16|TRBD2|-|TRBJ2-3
TGTGCTAGCGTCGGGGCCACTAGCGGTTACACAGATACGCAGTATTTT
CASVGATSGYTDTQYF
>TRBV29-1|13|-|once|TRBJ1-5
TGCAGCGTCTCAAACAACTCCAGGCAGCCCCAGCATTTT
CSVSNNSRQPQHF
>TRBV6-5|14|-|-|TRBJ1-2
TGTGCCAGCAGTAGGGACGCCGGCTCCGGTGGCTACACCTTC
CASSRDAGSGGYTF
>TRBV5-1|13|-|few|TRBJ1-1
TGCGCCAGCAGCTTGTCTACAGGGACTGAAGCTTTCTTT
CASSLSTGTEAFF
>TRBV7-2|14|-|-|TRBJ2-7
TGTGCCAGCAGCTTCCGGGGACCTGGGGTCGAGCAGTACTTC
CASSFRGPGVEQYF
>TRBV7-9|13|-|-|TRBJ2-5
TGTGCCAGCAAACTTGGCAGAGGAGAGACCCAGTACTTC
CASKLGRGETQYF
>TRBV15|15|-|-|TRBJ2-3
TGTGCCACCAGCAGAGCGGGGGTCCCCACAGATACGCAGTATTTT
CATSRAGVPTDTQYF
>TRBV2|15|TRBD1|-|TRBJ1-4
TGTGCCAGCAGTGTTTCCGGGACAGGGAATGAAAAACTGTTTTTT
CASSVSGTGNEKLFF
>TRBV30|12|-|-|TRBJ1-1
TGTGCCTGGAGTGGTGTAGGCACTGGGGCTTTCTTT
CAWSGVGTGAFF
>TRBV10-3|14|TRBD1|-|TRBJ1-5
TGTGCCATCAGTGGCCAGGGGGTAAATCAGCCCCAGCATTTT
CAISGQGVNQPQHF
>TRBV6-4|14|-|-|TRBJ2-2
TGTGCCAGCAGAGCAGGGCAGAACACCGGGGAGCTGTTTTTT
CASRAGQNTGELFF
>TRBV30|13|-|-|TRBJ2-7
TGTGCCTGGAGTGTTCAGGGCTCCTACGAGCAGTACTTC
CAWSVQGSYEQYF
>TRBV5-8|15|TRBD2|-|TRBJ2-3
TGTGCCAGCAGCGGGAGGGTCGGGGAAACAGATACGCAGTATTTT
CASSGRVGETDTQYF